Following are 12 T cell receptor beta chains from one sample sequenced in a study of T-cell reconstitution after alpha-beta-depleted transplantation in children. Unique molecular identifiers were incorporated during preparation of the TCRbeta library. MiXCR, applied by TCRdb to the PCR reads, yields one record per CDR3 protein. The repertoire holds approximately 520,000 distinct CDR3 sequences, with about an eighth as singletons. Material: PBMCs, mostly from graft donor cells, obtained 180 days after TCRalphabeta/CD19-depleted stem cell transplant. These receptors were taken from a female patient aged 2 to 10 who had a stem cell transplant for aplastic anemia, so the T cells may come from the graft donor.

This clonotype was seen at least ten times. This chain uses TRBV7-9 with TRBJ1-4, with 9 positions matching TRBD1. Looked up from germline, CDR1 is SEHNR and CDR2 is FQNEAQ (reference sequence). This CDR3 spans 14 amino acids. V lost 3 bases, J lost 5 bases, and 1 base stayed unmatched. CDR3 DNA sequence: TGTGCCAGCAGCTTGGGACAGGGAAATGAAAAACTGTTTTTT. Translated, it gives CASSLGQGNEKLFF.

The table lists this clonotype with a few counts. The chain is built from TRBV4-2 and TRBJ2-7; a weak D match, TRBD2 (6 bases). The CDR3 sequence is 14 residues long. Trimming stripped 4 bases from V and 6 bases from J, with 16 bases between. Per the germline V gene, CDR1 is LGHNA and CDR2 is YNFKEQ. CDR3 amino acids: CASSPKEGSSEQYF. The DNA of the CDR3 is TGTGCCAGCAGCCCAAAGGAGGGGAGTAGCGAGCAGTACTTC.

This clonotype occurred a few times. V gene TRBV7-6 combines with J gene TRBJ1-3; TRBD1 aligns across 7 bases. V was pared by 1 base and J by 1 base, with 4 bases of the junction left unmatched. There are 16 residues in the CDR3. Germline V gene data show CDR1 as SGHVS and CDR2 as FNYEAQ. The CDR3 here is CASSLEGGYSGNTIYF. CDR3 nucleotide sequence: TGTGCCAGCAGCTTAGAAGGGGGCTATTCTGGAAACACCATATATTTT.

V and J are TRBV24-1 and TRBJ2-4; D may be TRBD1 or TRBD2 (5 bases each). V lost 3 bases and J 6 bases, leaving 14 bases between the germline ends. This CDR3 contains 15 residues. Germline CDR1 KGHDR, CDR2 SFDVKD. CDR3 protein: CATSDPGRERNIQYF. CDR3 nucleotides: TGTGCCACCAGTGATCCGGGACGGGAAAGAAACATTCAGTACTTC.

This clonotype was detected many times. The chain combines TRBV4-2 with TRBJ2-7; maybe TRBD1 (5 bases). Per germline, CDR1 LGHNA and CDR2 YNFKEQ. This CDR3 comprises 15 residues. Between the trimmed V and J ends, which lost 4 bases and 4 bases, there was a span of 17 bases. This CDR3 is CASSPGARQPYEQYF. The CDR3 bases are TGTGCCAGCAGCCCCGGCGCGAGACAGCCGTACGAGCAGTACTTC.

The rearrangement joins TRBV11-2 to TRBJ2-2, with TRBD2 identical over 11 bases. Looked up from germline, CDR1 is SGHAT and CDR2 is FQNNGV. V lost 5 bases and J lost 5; bases outside the gene matches: 4. The CDR3 covers 15 residues. CDR3 sequence reads: CASSGRLAGTGELFF. CDR3 in DNA: TGTGCCAGCAGCGGCCGACTAGCGGGAACCGGGGAGCTGTTTTTT.

This clonotype was seen only a few times. V and J are TRBV3-1 and TRBJ2-7; 11 bases line up with TRBD1. V shed 2 bases, J shed 6 bases, and the junction held 9 bases outside the gene matches. The germline V gene encodes CDR1 LGHDT and CDR2 YNNKEL (reference sequence). This CDR3 region has 16 residues. Written as DNA, the CDR3 is TGTGCCAGCAGCCAACGGGACAGGGGGATGAAATGCGAGCAGTACGTC. Its translation is CASSQRDRGMKCEQYV.

This clonotype has a handful of counts. The chain combines TRBV6-2 or TRBV6-3 with TRBJ2-7, with D hard to call. This CDR3 has 14 residues. V was pared by 4 bases and J by 0 bases, with 10 bases between. Germline loops: CDR1 MNHEY, CDR2 SVGEGT. The CDR3 nucleotides read TGTGCCAGCAGTTTTCTACCGAGCTCCTACGAGCAGTACGTC. Translating it yields CASSFLPSSYEQYV.

At least ten counts were recorded for this clonotype. The V call is TRBV29-1, the J call TRBJ2-5, with 7 bases fitting TRBD2. CDR3 length: 15 residues. V was pared by 4 bases and J by 5 bases, with 13 bases of the junction left unmatched. From germline, CDR1 is SQVTM and CDR2 ANQGSEA. DNA for the CDR3: TGCAGCGTTGGGTGGATAGCGGGTCTGGGGGAGACCCAGTACTTC. It yields the protein CSVGWIAGLGETQYF.

The rearrangement uses TRBV18 and TRBJ2-6, with D uncertain. Trimming cost V 5 bases and J 9 bases, with 26 bases left between them. The CDR3 spans 18 residues. Germline loops: CDR1 KGHSH, CDR2 LQKENI. CDR3 loop: CASSRWNLYPGEDNVLTF. The CDR3 DNA follows: TGTGCCAGCTCAAGGTGGAATTTATACCCTGGGGAAGACAACGTCCTGACTTTC.

This clonotype has a handful of counts. The chain couples TRBV24-1 to TRBJ2-1; TRBD2 might be the D (5 bases). Per the germline V gene, CDR1 is KGHDR and CDR2 is SFDVKD. The V and J ends lost 4 bases and 12 bases respectively, with 18 bases between them. The CDR3 loop spans 14 amino acids. The CDR3 here is CATSDPPGLDGQFF. CDR3 nucleotides: TGTGCCACCAGTGACCCGCCTGGACTTGATGGGCAGTTCTTC.

This clonotype has only a few counts. The chain combines TRBV20-1 with TRBJ2-7; tentatively, D is TRBD2 (6 bases). This CDR3 is built from 14 residues. Germline V gives CDR1 DFQATT, CDR2 SNEGSKA (reference sequence). The ends were cut back, 6 bases at V and 2 bases at J, with 17 bases in the middle. As DNA, the CDR3 is TGCAGTGCGAAACCCGGGACTTACACCTACGAGCAGTACTTC. Amino acids: CSAKPGTYTYEQYF.